This TCR beta chain emerged from a study of blood T cell repertoires in COVID-19. Background on the study: Both acute and convalescent COVID-19 samples were obtained from the United States, Italy and Spain. The cDNA or gDNA used as material had been derived from T cells, B-cell-depleted T cells, or PBMCs.

V was shortened by 4 bases and J by 4 bases, with 20 bases between the two germline ends. The CDR3 is 16 amino acids. In germline, CDR1 is SGHRS, CDR2 YFSETQ. Original data processing: By means of reference gene primer amplification, nucleated cell counts were estimated. Profiling relied on immunoSEQ multiplex PCR, and the TCRdb table lists in-frame clones only, not all of them. V, J and clone size are taken as reported in that table, and D and trimming were inferred from the DNA itself. The sample has 90,000 to 120,000 clones; about nine tenths are singletons. The chain carries TRBV5-1 and TRBJ1-1; D possibly corresponds to TRBD1 (5 bases). This sequence originates from a man between 60 and 75 years old with acute or convalescent COVID-19. The sample taken for sequencing was peripheral blood. CDR3 coding DNA: TGCGCCAGCAGCGGAAACCTCAGGGAGGGTGGCACTGAAGCTTTCTTT. Translation: CASSGNLREGGTEAFF.